This T cell receptor beta chain appears in the sequencing data of a study of technical replicates of blood from several donors. The method was immunoSEQ multiplex PCR; TCRdb's version includes in-frame clones alone and lacks a portion of them. This table holds under 90,000 clones, roughly 94% found once. The TCR was taken from a human donor in good health. Material: T cells isolated from PBMCs.

CDR3 sequence (DNA): TGTGCCAGTAGTATCTCGGGGGGCCCCACCGGGGAGCTGTTTTTT. Translated, it gives CASSISGGPTGELFF. This chain uses TRBV19 with TRBJ2-2; D is perhaps TRBD2 (7 bases). The CDR3 loop spans 15 amino acids. V was pared by 3 bases and J by 4 bases, with 12 bases between. Per germline, CDR1 LNHDA and CDR2 SQIVND (reference sequence).